Included here is one T cell receptor (beta chain) sequence, with context. Antigen: not known. Time point defined: cycle 4 day 1 (C4D1), after 6 weeks of nivolumab. Brentuximab vedotin exposure varied among the patients, all of whom had relapsed after autologous stem cell transplantation. Responses achieved at best were complete response, partial response or progressive disease. The data are from a study of PD-1 blockade in classical Hodgkin lymphoma. Profiling relied on immunoSEQ multiplex PCR, and the TCRdb table lists in-frame clones only, not all of them. The profile shows about 50,000 clones, roughly 80% of them singletons. CDR3 length equals 15 residues. The J segment lost 7 bases and the V segment lost 3 bases, leaving 6 bases of the junction unmatched. Germline V gene data show CDR1 as SNHLY and CDR2 as FYNNEI. Notes on the study in general: While CD8+ TCR diversity did not rise significantly by C4D1, CD4+ TCR diversity did. Healthy donors reportedly exceeded newly diagnosed patients in baseline TCR diversity.

The source of this sequence is a human donor with classical Hodgkin lymphoma. Sequencing used peripheral blood mononuclear cells (PBMCs), obtained before the fourth cycle of nivolumab. The V gene is TRBV2, the J gene TRBJ2-2, with 9 nucleotides matching TRBD2. CDR3 protein: CASSDRLAEYGELFF. In DNA, the CDR3 is TGTGCCAGCAGTGACAGACTAGCGGAGTACGGGGAGCTGTTTTTT.